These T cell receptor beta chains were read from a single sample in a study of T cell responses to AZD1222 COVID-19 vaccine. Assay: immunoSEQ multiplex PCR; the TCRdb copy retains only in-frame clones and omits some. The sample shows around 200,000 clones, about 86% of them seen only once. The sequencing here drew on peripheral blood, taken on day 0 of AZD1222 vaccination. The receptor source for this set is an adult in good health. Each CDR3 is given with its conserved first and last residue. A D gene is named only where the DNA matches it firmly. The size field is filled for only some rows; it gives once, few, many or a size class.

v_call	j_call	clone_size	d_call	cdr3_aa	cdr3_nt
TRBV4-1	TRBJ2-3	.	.	CASSQEGAGNTDTQYF	TGCGCCAGCAGCCAAGAGGGGGCGGGAAACACAGATACGCAGTATTTT
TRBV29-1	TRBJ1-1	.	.	CSVVWLGNTEAFF	TGCAGCGTTGTTTGGTTAGGGAACACTGAAGCTTTCTTT
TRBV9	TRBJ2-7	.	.	CASSVGDIAYEQYF	TGTGCCAGCAGCGTAGGGGACATAGCTTACGAGCAGTACTTC
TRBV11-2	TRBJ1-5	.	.	CASSLQGYDSNQPQHF	TGTGCCAGCAGCTTGCAGGGCTACGATAGCAATCAGCCCCAGCATTTT
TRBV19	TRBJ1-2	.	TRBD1	CASIGQGFNYGYTF	TGTGCCAGTATTGGACAGGGGTTCAACTATGGCTACACCTTC
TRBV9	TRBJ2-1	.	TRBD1	CASSSRDRGLSEQFF	TGTGCCAGCAGCTCTCGGGACAGGGGGCTGTCTGAGCAGTTCTTC
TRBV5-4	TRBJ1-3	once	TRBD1	CASSEGARGNTIYF	TGTGCCAGCAGCGAGGGGGCGCGTGGAAACACCATATATTTT
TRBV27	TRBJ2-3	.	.	CASSGAWGTQYF	TGTGCCAGCAGTGGGGCATGGGGTACGCAGTATTTT
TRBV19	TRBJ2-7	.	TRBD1	CASSRQGSYEQYF	TGTGCCAGTAGTCGACAGGGCTCCTACGAGCAGTACTTC
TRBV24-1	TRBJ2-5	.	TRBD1	CATSDADQGAGETQYF	TGTGCCACCAGTGATGCGGATCAGGGGGCGGGGGAGACCCAGTACTTC
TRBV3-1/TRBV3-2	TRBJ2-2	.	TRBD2	CASSPRTSGGTIFAGELFF	TGTGCCAGCAGCCCCAGGACTAGCGGGGGAACCATCTTTGCCGGGGAGCTGTTTTTT
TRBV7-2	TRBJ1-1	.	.	CASSYGQLSTEAFF	TGTGCCAGCAGCTACGGACAATTGAGCACTGAAGCTTTCTTT
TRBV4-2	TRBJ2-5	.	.	CASSGGPSQETQYF	TGTGCCAGCAGCGGGGGCCCAAGTCAAGAGACCCAGTACTTC
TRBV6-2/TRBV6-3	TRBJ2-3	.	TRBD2	CASSYAGSGRDTQYF	TGTGCCAGCAGTTACGCTGGTAGCGGGAGGGATACGCAGTATTTT
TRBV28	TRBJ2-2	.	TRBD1	CASSLRTGASTGELFF	TGTGCCAGCAGTTTACGGACAGGGGCGAGCACCGGGGAGCTGTTTTTT
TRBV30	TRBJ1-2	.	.	CAWDDRRAIRRDSPHF	TGTGCCTGGGACGATCGCCGCGCTATCCGGAGAGATTCCCCACACTTC
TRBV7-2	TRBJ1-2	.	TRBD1	CASSLLDRGSRGYTF	TGTGCCAGCAGCTTACTGGACAGGGGGTCTAGGGGCTACACCTTC
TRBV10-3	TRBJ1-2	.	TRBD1	CAISESISLQGDVTYGYTF	TGTGCCATCAGTGAGTCGATATCATTACAGGGGGACGTTACCTATGGCTACACCTTC
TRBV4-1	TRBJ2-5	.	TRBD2	CASSHRLAGTQETQYF	TGCGCCAGCAGCCATAGGCTAGCGGGGACCCAAGAGACCCAGTACTTC
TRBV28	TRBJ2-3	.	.	CASSPVSDTQYF	TGTGCCAGCAGTCCCGTCTCGGATACGCAGTATTTT
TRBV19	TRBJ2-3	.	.	CASSISPDTQYF	TGTGCCAGTAGTATCTCCCCCGATACGCAGTATTTT
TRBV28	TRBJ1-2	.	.	CASSLSLPGGYTF	TGTGCCAGCAGTCTGAGCCTACCCGGGGGCTACACCTTC
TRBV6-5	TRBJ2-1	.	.	CASSLDLANEQFF	TGTGCCAGCAGCCTCGACCTAGCGAATGAGCAGTTCTTC
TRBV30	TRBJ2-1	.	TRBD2	CAWSHSGRAFEQFF	TGTGCCTGGAGCCATAGCGGGAGGGCCTTTGAGCAGTTCTTC
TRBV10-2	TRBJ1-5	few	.	CASSESGGDHQPQHF	TGCGCCAGCAGTGAGTCGGGAGGGGACCATCAGCCCCAGCATTTT
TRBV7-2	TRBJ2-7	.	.	CASSLDFQTYEQYF	TGTGCCAGCAGCTTAGATTTCCAAACCTACGAGCAGTACTTC
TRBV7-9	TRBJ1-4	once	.	CASELNEKLFF	TGTGCCAGCGAACTTAATGAAAAACTGTTTTTT
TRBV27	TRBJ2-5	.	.	CASSFGGTQYF	TGTGCCAGCAGTTTTGGGGGGACCCAGTACTTC
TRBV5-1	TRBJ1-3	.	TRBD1	CASSEGQGAGNTIYF	TGCGCCAGCAGCGAGGGACAGGGGGCTGGAAACACCATATATTTT
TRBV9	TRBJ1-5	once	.	CASSVEGWGQPQHF	TGTGCCAGCAGCGTAGAAGGGTGGGGACAGCCCCAGCATTTT
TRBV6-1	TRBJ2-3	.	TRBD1	CASSGIDRGREDTQYF	TGTGCCAGCAGTGGAATCGACAGGGGGCGCGAAGATACGCAGTATTTT
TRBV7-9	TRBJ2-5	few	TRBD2	CASTREEETQYF	TGTGCCAGCACCCGGGAGGAAGAGACCCAGTACTTC
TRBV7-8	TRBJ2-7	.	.	CASSLLDYEQYF	TGTGCCAGCAGCTTATTAGACTACGAGCAGTACTTC
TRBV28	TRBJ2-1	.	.	CASSSRTTLPYNEQFF	TGTGCCAGCAGTTCGAGGACTACGCTGCCCTACAATGAGCAGTTCTTC
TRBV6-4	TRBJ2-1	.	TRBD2	CASSATSGSSYNEQFF	TGTGCCAGCAGTGCGACTAGCGGGAGCTCCTACAATGAGCAGTTCTTC
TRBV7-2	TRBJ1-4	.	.	CASSLVPVFEKLFF	TGTGCCAGCAGCTTAGTGCCAGTTTTCGAAAAACTGTTTTTT
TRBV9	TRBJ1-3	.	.	CASSSRLVSGNTIYF	TGTGCCAGCAGCTCCCGGTTGGTCTCTGGAAACACCATATATTTT
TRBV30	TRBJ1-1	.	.	CAWSFGGSTEAFF	TGTGCCTGGAGTTTCGGGGGGTCCACTGAAGCTTTCTTT
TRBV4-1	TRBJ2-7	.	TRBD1	CASSPSGGGEEQYF	TGCGCCAGCAGCCCCTCAGGGGGTGGCGAGGAGCAGTACTTC
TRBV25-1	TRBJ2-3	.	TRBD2	CASSAPGGPPDTQYF	TGTGCCAGCAGTGCCCCGGGGGGGCCCCCAGATACGCAGTATTTT